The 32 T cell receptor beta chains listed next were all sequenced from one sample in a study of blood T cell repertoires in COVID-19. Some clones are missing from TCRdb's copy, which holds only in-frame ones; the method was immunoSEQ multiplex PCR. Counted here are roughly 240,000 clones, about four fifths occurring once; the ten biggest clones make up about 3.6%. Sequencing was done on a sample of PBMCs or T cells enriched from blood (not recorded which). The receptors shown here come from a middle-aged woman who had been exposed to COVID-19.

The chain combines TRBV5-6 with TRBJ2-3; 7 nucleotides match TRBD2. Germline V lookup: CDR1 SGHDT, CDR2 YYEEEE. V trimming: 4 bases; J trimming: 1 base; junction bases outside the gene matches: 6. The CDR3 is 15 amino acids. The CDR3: CASSGSGVGTDTQYF. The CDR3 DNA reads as TGTGCCAGCAGCGGGAGCGGGGTGGGCACAGATACGCAGTATTTT.

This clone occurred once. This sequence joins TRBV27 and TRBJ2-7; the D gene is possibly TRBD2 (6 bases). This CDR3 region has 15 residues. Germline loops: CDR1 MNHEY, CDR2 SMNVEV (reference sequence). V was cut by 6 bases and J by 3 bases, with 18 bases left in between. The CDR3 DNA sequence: TGTGCCAGCAGCTTCTCCGGGACTCGAGGCTACGAGCAGTACTTC. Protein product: CASSFSGTRGYEQYF.

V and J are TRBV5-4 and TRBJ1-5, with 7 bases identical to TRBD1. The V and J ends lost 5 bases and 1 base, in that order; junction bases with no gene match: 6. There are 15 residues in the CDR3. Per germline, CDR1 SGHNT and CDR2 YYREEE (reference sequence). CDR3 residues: CASSTGTESNQPQHF. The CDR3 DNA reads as TGTGCCAGCAGTACCGGGACAGAAAGCAATCAGCCCCAGCATTTT. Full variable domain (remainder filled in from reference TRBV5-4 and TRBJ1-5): ETGVTQSPTHLIKTRGQQVTLRCSSQSGHNTVSWYQQALGQGPQFIFQYYREEENGRGNFPPRFSGLQFPNYSSELNVNALELDDSALYLCASSTGTESNQPQHFGDGTRLSIL.

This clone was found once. As DNA, the CDR3 is TGCAGTGCCAGCTATGGCTACACCTTC. As protein: CSASYGYTF. The chain uses TRBV20-1 and TRBJ1-2; D gene ambiguous. The V and J ends lost 6 bases and 4 bases respectively, with 3 bases between them. CDR1 is DFQATT, CDR2 SNEGSKA, per germline (reference sequence). This CDR3 is 9 amino acids long.

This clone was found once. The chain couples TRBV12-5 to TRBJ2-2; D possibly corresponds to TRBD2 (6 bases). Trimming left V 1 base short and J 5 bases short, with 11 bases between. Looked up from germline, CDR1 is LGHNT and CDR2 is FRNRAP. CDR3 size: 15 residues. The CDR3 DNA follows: TGTGCTAGTGGTTTGGGACAGAGCGGGACCGGGGAGCTGTTTTTT. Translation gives CASGLGQSGTGELFF.

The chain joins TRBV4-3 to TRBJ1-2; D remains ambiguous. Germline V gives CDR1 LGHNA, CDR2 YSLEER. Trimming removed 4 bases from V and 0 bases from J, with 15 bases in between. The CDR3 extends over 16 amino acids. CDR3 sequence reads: CASSPRGPAANYGYTF. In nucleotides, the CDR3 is TGCGCCAGCAGCCCCCGCGGGCCCGCCGCTAACTATGGCTACACCTTC.

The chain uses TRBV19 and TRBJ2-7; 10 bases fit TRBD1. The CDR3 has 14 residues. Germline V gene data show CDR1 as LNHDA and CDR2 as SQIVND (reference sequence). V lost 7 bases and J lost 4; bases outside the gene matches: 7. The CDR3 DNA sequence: TGTGCCAGTACCATGACAGGGGGCTATTACGAGCAGTACTTC. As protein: CASTMTGGYYEQYF.

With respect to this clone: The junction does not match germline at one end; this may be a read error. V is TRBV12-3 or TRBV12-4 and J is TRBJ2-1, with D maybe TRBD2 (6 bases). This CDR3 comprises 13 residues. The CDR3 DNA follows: TGTGCCAGCGCACGATGGGGGGACCCCAGGGAGGTCTTC. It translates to CASARWGDPREVF.

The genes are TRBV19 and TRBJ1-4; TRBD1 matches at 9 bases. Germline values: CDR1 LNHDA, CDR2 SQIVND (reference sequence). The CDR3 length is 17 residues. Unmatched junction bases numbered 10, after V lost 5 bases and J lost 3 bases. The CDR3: CASSSNTGGNANEKLFF. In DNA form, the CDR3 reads TGTGCCAGTAGTTCGAATACAGGGGGCAATGCTAATGAAAAACTGTTTTTT.

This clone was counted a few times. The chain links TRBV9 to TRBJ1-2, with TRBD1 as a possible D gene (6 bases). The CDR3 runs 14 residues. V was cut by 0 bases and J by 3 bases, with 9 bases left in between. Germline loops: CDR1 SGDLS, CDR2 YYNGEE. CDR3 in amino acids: CASSVGSGDYGYTF. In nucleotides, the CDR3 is TGTGCCAGCAGCGTAGGGTCAGGGGACTATGGCTACACCTTC.

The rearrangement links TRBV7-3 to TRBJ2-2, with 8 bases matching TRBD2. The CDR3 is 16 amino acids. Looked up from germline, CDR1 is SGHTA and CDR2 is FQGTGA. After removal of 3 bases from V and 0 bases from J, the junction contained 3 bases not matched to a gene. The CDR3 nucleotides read TGTGCCAGCAGCTTTGCGGGGGGCCCGAACACCGGGGAGCTGTTTTTT. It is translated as CASSFAGGPNTGELFF.

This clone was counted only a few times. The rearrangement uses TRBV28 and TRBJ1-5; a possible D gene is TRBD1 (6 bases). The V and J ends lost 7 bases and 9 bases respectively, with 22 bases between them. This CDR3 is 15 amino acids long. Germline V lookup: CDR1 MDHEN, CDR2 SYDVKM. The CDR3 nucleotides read TGTGCCAGCAAATCCGGGGACACCTTGAGTCGGCCCCAGCATTTT. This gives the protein CASKSGDTLSRPQHF.

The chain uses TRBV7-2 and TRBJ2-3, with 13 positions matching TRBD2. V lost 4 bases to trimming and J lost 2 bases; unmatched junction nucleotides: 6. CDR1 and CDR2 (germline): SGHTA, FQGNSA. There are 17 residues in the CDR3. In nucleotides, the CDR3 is TGTGCCAGCAGCTCCCGGACTAGCGGGGGACCCACAGATACGCAGTATTTT. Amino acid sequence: CASSSRTSGGPTDTQYF.

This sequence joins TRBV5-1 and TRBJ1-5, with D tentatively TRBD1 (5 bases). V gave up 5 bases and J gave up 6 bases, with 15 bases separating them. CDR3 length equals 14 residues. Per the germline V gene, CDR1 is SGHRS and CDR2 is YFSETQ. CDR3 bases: TGCGCCAGCAGTCACGCGGGGGATGGTCAGCCCCAGCATTTT. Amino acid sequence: CASSHAGDGQPQHF.

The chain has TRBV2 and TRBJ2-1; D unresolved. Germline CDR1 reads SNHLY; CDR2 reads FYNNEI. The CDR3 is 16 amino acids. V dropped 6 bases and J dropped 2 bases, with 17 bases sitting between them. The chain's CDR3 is CASSPDTTTAYNEQFF. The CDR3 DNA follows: TGTGCCAGCAGCCCAGATACTACGACTGCCTACAATGAGCAGTTCTTC.

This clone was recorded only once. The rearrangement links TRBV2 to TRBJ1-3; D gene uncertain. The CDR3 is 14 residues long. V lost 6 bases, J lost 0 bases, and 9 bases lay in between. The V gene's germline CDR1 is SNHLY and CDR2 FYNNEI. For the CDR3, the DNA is TGTGCCAGCAGCCGGACTAGCTCTGGAAACACCATATATTTT. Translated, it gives CASSRTSSGNTIYF.

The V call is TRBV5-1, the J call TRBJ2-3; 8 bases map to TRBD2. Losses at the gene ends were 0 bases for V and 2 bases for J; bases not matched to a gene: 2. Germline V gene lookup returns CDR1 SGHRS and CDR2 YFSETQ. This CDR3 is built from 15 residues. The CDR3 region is CASSLAGGSTDTQYF. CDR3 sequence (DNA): TGCGCCAGCAGCTTGGCGGGAGGGTCCACAGATACGCAGTATTTT. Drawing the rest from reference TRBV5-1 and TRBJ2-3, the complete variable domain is KAGVTQTPRYLIKTRGQQVTLSCSPISGHRSVSWYQQTPGQGLQFLFEYFSETQRNKGNFPGRFSGRQFSNSRSEMNVSTLELGDSALYLCASSLAGGSTDTQYFGPGTRLTVL.

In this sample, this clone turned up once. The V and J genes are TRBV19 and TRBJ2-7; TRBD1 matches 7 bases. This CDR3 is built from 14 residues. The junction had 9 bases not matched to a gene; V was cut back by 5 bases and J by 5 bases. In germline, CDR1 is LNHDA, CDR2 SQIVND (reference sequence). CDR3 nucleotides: TGTGCCAGTAGTCCGTGGACAGGCGCGGACGAGCAGTACTTC. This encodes CASSPWTGADEQYF.

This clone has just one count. CDR3 DNA: TGTGCCAGCAGCGCCGGGTACATCTATAATTCACCCCTCCACTTT. Its protein is CASSAGYIYNSPLHF. The V and J genes are TRBV5-5 and TRBJ1-6; no reliable D call. CDR3 size: 15 residues. V was shortened by 4 bases and J by 3 bases, with 11 bases between the two germline ends. The germline CDR1 and CDR2 sequences are SGHKS and YYEKEE (reference sequence).

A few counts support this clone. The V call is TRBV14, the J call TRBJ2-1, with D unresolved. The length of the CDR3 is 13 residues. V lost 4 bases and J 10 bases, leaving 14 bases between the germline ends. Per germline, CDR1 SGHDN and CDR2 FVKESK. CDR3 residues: CASSPDLEEEQFF. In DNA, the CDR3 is TGTGCCAGCAGCCCCGACCTTGAGGAGGAGCAGTTCTTC.

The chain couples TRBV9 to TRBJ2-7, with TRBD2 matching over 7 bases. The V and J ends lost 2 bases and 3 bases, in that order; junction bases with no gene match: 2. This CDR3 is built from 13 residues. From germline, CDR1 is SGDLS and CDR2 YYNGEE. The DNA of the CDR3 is TGTGCCAGCAGCGTGGGGGGGAACTACGAGCAGTACTTC. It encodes CASSVGGNYEQYF.

The CDR3 DNA reads TGTGCCAGCAGCTTCGGGACAGGGCCCACAGATACGCAGTATTTT. This encodes CASSFGTGPTDTQYF. The genes are TRBV7-9 and TRBJ2-3; 9 bases are shared with TRBD1. This CDR3 region has 15 residues. Germline CDR1 is SEHNR and CDR2 is FQNEAQ (reference sequence). V lost 3 bases, J lost 2 bases, and 3 bases stayed unmatched.

CDR3 sequence reads: CATRRGFNMNTEAFF. Here the CDR3 DNA reads TGTGCCACCCGACGGGGTTTTAACATGAACACTGAAGCTTTCTTT. The chain uses TRBV27 and TRBJ1-1; D uncertain. V was pared by 10 bases and J by 0 bases, with 18 bases between. The CDR3 runs to 15 residues. CDR1 is MNHEY and CDR2 is SMNVEV in the germline V gene (reference sequence).

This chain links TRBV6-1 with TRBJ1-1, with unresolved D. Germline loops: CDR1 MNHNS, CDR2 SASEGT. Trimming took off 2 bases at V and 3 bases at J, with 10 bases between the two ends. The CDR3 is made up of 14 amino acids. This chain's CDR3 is CASSENRIDTEAFF. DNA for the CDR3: TGTGCCAGCAGTGAAAACAGAATAGACACTGAAGCTTTCTTT.

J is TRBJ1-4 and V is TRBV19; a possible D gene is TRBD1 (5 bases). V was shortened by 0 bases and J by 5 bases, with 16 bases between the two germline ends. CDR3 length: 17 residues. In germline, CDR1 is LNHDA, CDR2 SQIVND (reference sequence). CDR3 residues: CASSIDPLGATNEKLFF. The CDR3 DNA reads TGTGCCAGTAGTATAGATCCGCTAGGGGCCACAAATGAAAAACTGTTTTTT.

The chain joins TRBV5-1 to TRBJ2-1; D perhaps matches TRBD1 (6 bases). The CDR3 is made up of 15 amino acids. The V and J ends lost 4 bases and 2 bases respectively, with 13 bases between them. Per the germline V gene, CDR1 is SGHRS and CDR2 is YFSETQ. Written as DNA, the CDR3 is TGCGCCAGCAGCACGGCCGGGACACCCTACAATGAGCAGTTCTTC. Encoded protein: CASSTAGTPYNEQFF.

The CDR3 sequence: CASSLEPAGNEKLFF. The CDR3 nucleotides are TGTGCCAGCAGCTTAGAACCCGCCGGTAATGAAAAACTGTTTTTT. V gene TRBV11-1 combines with J gene TRBJ1-4; D ambiguous. Germline V gene sequence: CDR1 SGHAT, CDR2 FQDESV (reference sequence). The V end was cut by 1 base, the J end by 4 bases, with 10 bases between. The CDR3 loop spans 15 amino acids.

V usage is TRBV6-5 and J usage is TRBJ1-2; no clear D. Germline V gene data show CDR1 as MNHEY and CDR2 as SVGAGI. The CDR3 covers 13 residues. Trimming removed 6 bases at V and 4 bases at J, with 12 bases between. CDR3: CASSPAQSYGYTF. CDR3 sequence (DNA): TGTGCCAGCAGCCCCGCGCAAAGCTATGGCTACACCTTC.

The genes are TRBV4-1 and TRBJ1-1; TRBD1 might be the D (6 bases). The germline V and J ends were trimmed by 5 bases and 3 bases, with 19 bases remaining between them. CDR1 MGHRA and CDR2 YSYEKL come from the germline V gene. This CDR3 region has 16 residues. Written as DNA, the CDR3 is TGCGCCAGCAGCAGTAAGGGGGGGGCACGAGACACTGAAGCTTTCTTT. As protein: CASSSKGGARDTEAFF.

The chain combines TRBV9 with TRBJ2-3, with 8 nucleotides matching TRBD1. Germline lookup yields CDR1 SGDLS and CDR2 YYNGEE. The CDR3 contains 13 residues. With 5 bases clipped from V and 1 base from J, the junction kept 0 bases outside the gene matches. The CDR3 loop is CASRGQGTDTQYF. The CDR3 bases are TGTGCCAGCAGGGGACAGGGCACAGATACGCAGTATTTT.

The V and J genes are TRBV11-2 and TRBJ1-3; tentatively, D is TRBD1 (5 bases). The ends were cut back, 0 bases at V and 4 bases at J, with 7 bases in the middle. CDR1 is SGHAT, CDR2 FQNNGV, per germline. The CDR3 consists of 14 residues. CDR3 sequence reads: CASSLDREGNTIYF. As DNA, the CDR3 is TGTGCCAGCAGCTTAGACAGGGAAGGAAACACCATATATTTT.

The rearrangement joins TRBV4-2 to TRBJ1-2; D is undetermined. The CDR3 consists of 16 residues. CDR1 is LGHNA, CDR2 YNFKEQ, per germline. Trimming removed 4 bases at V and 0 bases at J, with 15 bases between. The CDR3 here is CASSPNSGEANYGYTF. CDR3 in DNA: TGTGCCAGCAGCCCGAACTCTGGGGAGGCTAACTATGGCTACACCTTC.